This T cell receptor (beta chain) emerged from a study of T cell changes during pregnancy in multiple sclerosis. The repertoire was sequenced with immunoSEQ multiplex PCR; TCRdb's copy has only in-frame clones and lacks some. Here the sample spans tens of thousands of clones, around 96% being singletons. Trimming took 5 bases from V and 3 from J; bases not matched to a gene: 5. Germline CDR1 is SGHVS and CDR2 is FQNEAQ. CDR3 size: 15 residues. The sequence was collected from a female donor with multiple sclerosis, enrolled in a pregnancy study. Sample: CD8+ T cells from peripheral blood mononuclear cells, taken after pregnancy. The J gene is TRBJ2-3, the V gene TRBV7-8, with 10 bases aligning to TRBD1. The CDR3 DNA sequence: TGTGCCAGCAGCGGCCCGGGACAGGGGACAGATACGCAGTATTTT. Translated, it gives CASSGPGQGTDTQYF.